This T cell receptor (beta chain) was profiled in a study of CD8 T cells in Susac syndrome (dated by TCRdb to between 2019 and 2020). In terms of the full investigation: The study used repertoire sequencing to test whether antigen drove CD8+ T cell activation and differentiation in Susac syndrome. What the study reported, not specific to this receptor: The number of individuals in the TCR sequencing and HLA analysis was acknowledged as relatively small.

Peripheral blood CD8+ and CD4+ T cells from healthy donors, Susac syndrome patients and multiple sclerosis patients were profiled using high-throughput TCR beta sequencing. Healthy donors were included as age- and sex-matched controls. Bulk CD8+ and CD4+ T cells were purified magnetically by negative isolation, whereas CD8+ TEMRA cells were enriched by FACS. Blood was drawn into EDTA tubes, processed within 24 hours, and PBMCs were isolated by density gradient centrifugation. PBMCs intended for TCR sequencing were frozen in liquid nitrogen and were later thawed in a 37 degrees C water bath. A purity of at least 90% was achieved for sorted or isolated CD4+, CD8+ and CD8+ TEMRA cells. RNA was extracted with the RNeasy kit and about 0.45 to 1 ug was reverse transcribed using random hexamers. TCR beta CDR3 regions were amplified with the immunoSEQ multiplex PCR assay covering 54 Vbeta and 13 Jbeta segments. PCR amplification bias was corrected using a synthetic template baseline for primer optimization and computational correction. In the original analysis: Reads were assigned to V, D and J genes according to IMGT and analyzed in immunoSEQ Analyzer, with only productive sequences retained. Clonality was computed as one minus Shannon entropy normalized by log2 of the number of productive unique sequences. Public and private clones were assessed among the 100 most prevalent clones of each patient and control. Susac-specific clones were defined as absent from healthy and MS cohorts, around 980 published viral clones and other ImmuneACCESS disease sequences. The raw public data were reprocessed by TCRdb itself: fastp quality trimming at Q25, MiXCR clonotype calling, in-frame beta chains only. Rows with a matching CDR3 protein are joined into one entry that keeps the most common DNA and genes. These V and J calls are TCRdb output, not the study's own analysis. The sample table holds 150,000 to 200,000 distinct CDR3 sequences, of which about 95% were seen once. The top ten hold approximately 0.1% of the sample.

As to this clonotype: The antigen it binds to is not known. No much larger clone is present one base from it, and per-base qualities are unavailable.

The clonotype originates from a human donor in good health. Material for sequencing was CD4+ T cells from PBMCs.

The CDR3 region reads CASSPNFSSYNEQFF. The nucleotides read TGTGCCAGCAGCCCCAACTTTAGCTCCTACAATGAGCAGTTCTTC. The receptor chain draws on TRBV6-6 and TRBJ2-1; a confident D gene designation cannot be given. V is reduced by 6 bases and J by 0 bases, leaving a spacing of 12 bases between them. CDR1 is given as MNHNY and CDR2 as SVGAGI, both from the germline V gene (reference sequence). The CDR3 has 15 amino acids, counting the end cysteine and phenylalanine. This entry keeps only the CDR3 DNA: 45 bases, framed from base 1.